Each of the 30 T cell receptor beta chains below was sequenced from the same sample in a study of regulatory T cells in long-lasting Graves disease. Time point specified: newly diagnosed GD, antithyroid drugs for less than 3 months. The TCR library was made from RNA extracted from PBMCs. CDR3-region Arm-PCR and iRepertoire HTBI primers produced the TCR beta libraries. TCRdb itself ran the multiplex PCR reads through MiXCR, one entry per CDR3 protein. The sample consists of fewer than 650,000 distinct CDR3 sequences, roughly a sixth of them appearing once. These data were likewise used in another study, on T cells in Graves' hyperthyroidism and ophthalmopathy.

The sequences come from peripheral blood mononuclear cells (PBMCs), collected at new diagnosis, from a patient treated with antithyroid drugs. The origin of the receptors is a man aged 18 to 29 with Graves disease.

V gene TRBV6-1 combines with J gene TRBJ1-4; no firm D call. V lost 7 bases, J lost 4 bases, and 10 bases lay in between. This CDR3 has 13 residues. Germline V gene lookup returns CDR1 MNHNS and CDR2 SASEGT. CDR3 nucleotide sequence: TGTGCCAGCACAATACACCGTAATGAAAAACTGTTTTTT. Its translation is CASTIHRNEKLFF.

This clonotype was observed at least ten times. This chain links TRBV2 with TRBJ2-7; 10 bases fit TRBD2. CDR1 and CDR2 from the germline V gene are SNHLY and FYNNEI. The CDR3 contains 15 residues. Trimming at V came to 4 bases and at J to 0 bases, leaving 3 bases not matched to a gene. The CDR3 here is CASSGTSGSSYEQYF. CDR3 in DNA: TGTGCCAGCAGTGGGACTAGCGGAAGCTCCTACGAGCAGTACTTC.

The genes are TRBV5-8 and TRBJ1-5, with TRBD1 matching over 8 bases. The V and J ends lost 2 bases and 0 bases, in that order; junction bases with no gene match: 7. Germline lookup yields CDR1 SGHTS and CDR2 YDEGEE. The CDR3 consists of 17 residues. The CDR3 DNA reads TGTGCCAGCAGCTTAAGTTTCGGGACAGGTAGCAATCAGCCCCAGCATTTT. Its protein is CASSLSFGTGSNQPQHF. Variable domain in full (rest from reference TRBV5-8 and TRBJ1-5): EAGVTQSPTHLIKTRGQQATLRCSPISGHTSVYWYQQALGLGLQFLLWYDEGEERNRGNFPPRFSGRQFPNYSSELNVNALELEDSALYLCASSLSFGTGSNQPQHFGDGTRLSIL.

This clonotype showed up many times. The V gene is TRBV7-6, the J gene TRBJ2-5; the D is unclear. CDR1 is SGHVS and CDR2 is FNYEAQ in the germline V gene. Trimming took off 0 bases at V and 5 bases at J, with 1 base between the two ends. CDR3 length: 11 amino acids. The CDR3 DNA reads TGTGCCAGCAGCTTAGCGGAGACCCAGTACTTC. This codes for CASSLAETQYF.

There are a few counts of this clonotype. The V gene is TRBV10-3, the J gene TRBJ2-7; 8 bases fit TRBD2. Germline values: CDR1 ENHRY, CDR2 SYGVKD. J was trimmed by 2 bases and V by 0 bases; bases with no gene match: 6. The CDR3 sequence is 16 residues long. This CDR3 reads CAISESPSSGPYEQYF. CDR3 DNA: TGTGCCATCAGTGAGTCGCCGTCTAGCGGGCCCTACGAGCAGTACTTC.

This rearrangement joins TRBV7-2 to TRBJ2-5, with D tentatively TRBD2 (5 bases). Germline V CDR1 and CDR2: SGHTA, FQGNSA. V was clipped by 2 bases and J by 4 bases, with 11 bases between them. There are 14 residues in the CDR3. This CDR3 reads CASSLPGSRETQYF. CDR3 coding DNA: TGTGCCAGCAGCTTACCGGGGTCTCGAGAGACCCAGTACTTC.

There are many counts of this clonotype. CDR3 protein: CASSFDRELPTGELFF. Written as DNA, the CDR3 is TGCGCCAGCAGCTTTGACAGGGAGCTCCCCACCGGGGAGCTGTTTTTT. This chain uses TRBV5-1 with TRBJ2-2, with 7 bases lining up with TRBD1. The germline V gene has CDR1 SGHRS and CDR2 YFSETQ. The CDR3 has 16 amino acids. V was pared by 2 bases and J by 4 bases, with 8 bases of the junction left unmatched. Full variable domain (rest looked up from reference TRBV5-1 and TRBJ2-2): KAGVTQTPRYLIKTRGQQVTLSCSPISGHRSVSWYQQTPGQGLQFLFEYFSETQRNKGNFPGRFSGRQFSNSRSEMNVSTLELGDSALYLCASSFDRELPTGELFFGEGSRLTVL.

In its sample, this clonotype was seen many times. The CDR3, as DNA: TGTGCCAGCAGTCACGGGGACAGTAAGGGAACTGAAGCTTTCTTT. Translating it yields CASSHGDSKGTEAFF. The chain uses TRBV28 and TRBJ1-1; 7 positions agree with TRBD1. The CDR3 covers 15 residues. Germline V lookup: CDR1 MDHEN, CDR2 SYDVKM. The V gene end was trimmed by 5 bases and the J gene end by 5 bases; junction bases not matched to a gene: 11.

The chain carries TRBV4-1 and TRBJ2-7, with TRBD1 identical over 9 bases. V shed 0 bases and J 1 base; nucleotides not matched to a gene: 4. The germline gives CDR1 MGHRA, CDR2 YSYEKL. The CDR3 runs to 16 residues. CDR3 in amino acids: CASSQDQGTGSYEQYF. Here the CDR3 DNA reads TGCGCCAGCAGCCAAGATCAGGGGACAGGGTCCTACGAGCAGTACTTC.

This clonotype has a count of ten or more. The chain has TRBV11-2 and TRBJ2-7, with a weak D call TRBD2 (6 bases). Trimming stripped 0 bases from V and 2 bases from J, with 11 bases between. CDR1 is SGHAT and CDR2 is FQNNGV in the germline V gene. This CDR3 is built from 15 residues. The CDR3 nucleotides read TGTGCCAGCAGCTTAGATCTTACGGGGGCCTACGAGCAGTACTTC. Translating gives CASSLDLTGAYEQYF.

This clonotype was observed a handful of times. This sequence joins TRBV29-1 and TRBJ2-3, with 10 nucleotides matching TRBD1. The CDR3 loop spans 11 amino acids. CDR1 and CDR2 from the germline V gene are SQVTM and ANQGSEA. The V segment lost 7 bases and the J segment 6 bases; nucleotides outside the gene matches: 1. For the CDR3, the DNA is TGCAGCGCGGACAGGGGGGATACGCAGTATTTT. Its translation: CSADRGDTQYF.

The V gene is TRBV5-1, the J gene TRBJ1-2; D may be TRBD1 (6 bases). The CDR3 sequence is 14 residues long. Trimming removed 2 bases from V and 4 bases from J, with 12 bases in between. In germline, CDR1 is SGHRS, CDR2 YFSETQ. The CDR3 reads CASSFEGGGYGYTF. The CDR3 nucleotides read TGCGCCAGCAGCTTCGAGGGGGGCGGCTATGGCTACACCTTC.

Concerning this clonotype itself: A much larger clone differs from this one at a single base, so this may be a read error. The chain employs TRBV11-3 and TRBJ2-1; TRBD1 matches at 7 bases. Germline loops: CDR1 SGHNT, CDR2 YENEEA. V was clipped by 5 bases and J by 6 bases; unmatched bases: 7. The CDR3 is 14 residues long. CDR3 sequence reads: CASSPGQSSNEQFF. CDR3 coding DNA: TGTGCCAGCAGCCCGGGACAGTCCAGCAATGAGCAGTTCTTC.

V and J are TRBV30 and TRBJ2-5, with TRBD1 identical over 7 bases. The CDR3 is 14 amino acids. Germline CDR1 GTSNPN, CDR2 SVGIG (reference sequence). V lost 3 bases to trimming and J lost 5 bases; unmatched junction nucleotides: 9. CDR3 coding DNA: TGTGCCTGGAGCGGGACAGAGGGATGGGAGACCCAGTACTTC. This sequence encodes CAWSGTEGWETQYF.

This clonotype was detected ten times or more. The J gene is TRBJ2-1, the V gene TRBV11-2; D remains unclear. The germline gives CDR1 SGHAT, CDR2 FQNNGV. This CDR3 is 15 amino acids long. V was pared by 4 bases and J by 4 bases, with 14 bases between. CDR3 in amino acids: CASSSTTILYNEQFF. For the CDR3, the DNA is TGTGCCAGCAGCTCCACTACCATCCTTTACAATGAGCAGTTCTTC.

This clonotype was detected many times. CDR3 protein: CASRRTSGSYEQYF. The CDR3 coding sequence is TGTGCCAGCAGACGGACTAGTGGATCCTACGAGCAGTACTTC. The chain links TRBV6-1 to TRBJ2-7, with 7 nucleotides matching TRBD2. The CDR3 sequence is 14 residues long. Germline-derived CDR1 and CDR2 are MNHNS and SASEGT. The V segment lost 6 bases and the J segment 1 base; nucleotides outside the gene matches: 6.

This chain connects TRBV20-1 to TRBJ2-3; a possible D gene is TRBD1 (5 bases). Deletions cut 6 bases from V and 3 bases from J, with 16 bases between. Germline V gene data show CDR1 as DFQATT and CDR2 as SNEGSKA (reference sequence). The CDR3 runs to 14 residues. The CDR3 DNA reads as TGCAGTGCGAAGAGTCAGGGTTCGACAGATACGCAGTATTTT. Translation gives CSAKSQGSTDTQYF.

This clonotype has just a few counts. The chain recombines TRBV20-1 with TRBJ2-7; weak D call: TRBD2 (5 bases). V was clipped by 5 bases and J by 7 bases, with 18 bases between them. The CDR3 length is 13 residues. CDR1 DFQATT and CDR2 SNEGSKA come from the germline V gene (reference sequence). The chain's CDR3 is CSAESSIASEQYF. DNA for the CDR3: TGCAGTGCTGAATCTAGCATCGCCTCTGAGCAGTACTTC.

Here the CDR3 DNA reads TGCGCCAGCAGCCGTCAAACCAGGACAAATGAAAAACTGTTTTTT. Translation: CASSRQTRTNEKLFF. J is TRBJ1-4 and V is TRBV4-1, with a weak D call TRBD1 (5 bases). The V end was cut by 4 bases, the J end by 5 bases, with 14 bases between. Germline V gene data show CDR1 as MGHRA and CDR2 as YSYEKL. The CDR3 covers 15 residues.

The chain is built from TRBV7-9 and TRBJ2-2; D is possibly TRBD1 or TRBD2 (5 bases each). Germline lookup yields CDR1 SEHNR and CDR2 FQNEAQ (reference sequence). Trimming pared 3 bases from V and 4 bases from J, leaving 12 bases between. The CDR3 length is 15 residues. CDR3 bases: TGTGCCAGCAGCTTGATCGGGGCGGTCACCGGGGAGCTGTTTTTT. Residues: CASSLIGAVTGELFF.

This clonotype was detected many times. This chain connects TRBV24-1 to TRBJ2-3; D not resolved. Germline CDR1 KGHDR, CDR2 SFDVKD. The length of the CDR3 is 16 residues. The V and J ends lost 6 bases and 2 bases respectively, with 17 bases between them. For the CDR3, the DNA is TGTGCCACCAGTTCTAGAAGCTTAAGGGACACAGATACGCAGTATTTT. As protein: CATSSRSLRDTDTQYF.

This clonotype was recorded many times. This sequence joins TRBV5-1 and TRBJ2-1, with D possibly TRBD1 on 5 matching bases. Trimming pared 6 bases from V and 0 bases from J, leaving 10 bases between. CDR3 length: 14 amino acids. From germline, CDR1 is SGHRS and CDR2 YFSETQ. CDR3 DNA: TGCGCCAGCAACAGACAGAGCTCCTACAATGAGCAGTTCTTC. Translating it yields CASNRQSSYNEQFF.

The chain links TRBV7-8 to TRBJ2-7, with D possibly being TRBD1 (6 bases). The V gene lost 0 bases and the J gene lost 3 bases, with 9 bases spanning the gap. Germline assignment: CDR1 SGHVS and CDR2 FQNEAQ. The CDR3 has 14 residues. The CDR3 nucleotides read TGTGCCAGCAGCTTAGCAGGACAGTACTACGAGCAGTACTTC. The encoded protein is CASSLAGQYYEQYF.

This clonotype was counted between two and nine times. The chain joins TRBV9 to TRBJ2-2, with unresolved D. CDR1 is SGDLS and CDR2 is YYNGEE in the germline V gene. V lost 2 bases and J 1 base, leaving 6 bases between the germline ends. The CDR3 has 14 residues. DNA for the CDR3: TGTGCCAGCAGCGTTTCCAGGAACACCGGGGAGCTGTTTTTT. Protein sequence: CASSVSRNTGELFF.

At least ten counts were recorded for this clonotype. The genes are TRBV5-1 and TRBJ2-7, with TRBD1 identical over 12 bases. V dropped 0 bases and J dropped 7; count of bases not matched to a gene: 8. The CDR3 has 16 residues. Germline lookup yields CDR1 SGHRS and CDR2 YFSETQ. This chain's CDR3 is CASSLVTGQGAGEQYF. Written as DNA, the CDR3 is TGCGCCAGCAGCTTGGTCACGGGACAGGGGGCTGGAGAGCAGTACTTC. Supplemented by reference TRBV5-1 and TRBJ2-7, the full variable domain reads KAGVTQTPRYLIKTRGQQVTLSCSPISGHRSVSWYQQTPGQGLQFLFEYFSETQRNKGNFPGRFSGRQFSNSRSEMNVSTLELGDSALYLCASSLVTGQGAGEQYFGPGTRLTVT.

The sample holds many counts of this clonotype. This chain uses TRBV6-5 with TRBJ2-5; D possibly uses TRBD1 or TRBD2 (5 bases each). The CDR3 runs 14 residues. The V end was cut by 1 base, the J end by 1 base, with 7 bases between. The germline V gene encodes CDR1 MNHEY and CDR2 SVGAGI. CDR3 amino acids: CASSYYGAQETQYF. The CDR3 nucleotides are TGTGCCAGCAGTTACTACGGGGCCCAAGAGACCCAGTACTTC.

This clonotype was picked up a small number of times. V usage is TRBV30 and J usage is TRBJ2-1; 8 nucleotides line up with TRBD2. J was trimmed by 3 bases and V by 1 base; bases with no gene match: 5. The CDR3 contains 15 residues. CDR1 and CDR2 from the germline V gene are GTSNPN and SVGIG (reference sequence). CDR3 DNA: TGTGCCTGGAGTGGCTCCAGCGGGGGCTACAATGAGCAGTTCTTC. This encodes CAWSGSSGGYNEQFF.

This clonotype was detected many times. The V and J genes are TRBV13 and TRBJ1-2, with D unclear. V dropped 0 bases and J dropped 8 bases, with 16 bases sitting between them. The CDR3 covers 15 residues. Germline V gene sequence: CDR1 PRHDT, CDR2 FYEKMQ (reference sequence). DNA for the CDR3: TGTGCCAGCAGCTTAGGTCTTGAGGGTATCAACGGCTACACCTTC. Translated, it gives CASSLGLEGINGYTF.

The chain is built from TRBV5-4 and TRBJ2-6, with 13 positions matching TRBD2. CDR1 is SGHNT and CDR2 is YYREEE in the germline V gene (reference sequence). CDR3 length: 19 residues. J gave up 0 bases and V 4 bases, and 7 bases lay outside the gene matches. DNA for the CDR3: TGTGCCAGCAGCCCAGGACTAGCGGGGGCCATCTCTGGGGCCAACGTCCTGACTTTC. This gives the protein CASSPGLAGAISGANVLTF.

This clonotype was observed a few times. The J gene is TRBJ2-7, the V gene TRBV10-2; D is perhaps TRBD2 (6 bases). The CDR3 runs to 16 residues. Germline V CDR1 and CDR2: WSHSY, SAAADI. The V gene lost 8 bases and the J gene lost 3 bases, with 23 bases spanning the gap. The CDR3 DNA sequence: TGCGCCAGCTCGGTAGCACGCGGGGAAGCTAGCTACGAGCAGTACTTC. Protein product: CASSVARGEASYEQYF.